The 24 T cell receptor beta chains listed next were all sequenced from one sample in a study of graft-versus-host responses after intestinal transplantation. The antigens of these receptors remain unknown. TCRdb keeps only in-frame clones here, not all; method: immunoSEQ multiplex PCR. This sample yields about 120,000 clones, of which approximately 90% are seen a single time; approximately 0.17% belongs to the top ten. The sample consisted of unstimulated CD4+ T cells sorted from spleen or lymph node cells, taken before intestinal transplant. These receptor sequences come from a human donor who received an intestinal transplant.

This clone was seen once. The chain employs TRBV11-2 and TRBJ1-4, with a weak D call TRBD1 (5 bases). The germline V gene encodes CDR1 SGHAT and CDR2 FQNNGV. Between the trimmed V and J ends, which lost 8 bases and 8 bases, there was a span of 18 bases. This CDR3 is 14 amino acids long. As DNA, the CDR3 is TGTGCCAGCCGCCCCGGAAGGGGTGAGGAAAAACTGTTTTTT. Translated, it gives CASRPGRGEEKLFF. Looking up the rest from reference TRBV11-2 and TRBJ1-4 gives the full variable domain: EAGVAQSPRYKIIEKRQSVAFWCNPISGHATLYWYQQILGQGPKLLIQFQNNGVVDDSQLPKDRFSAERLKGVDSTLKIQPAKLEDSAVYLCASRPGRGEEKLFFGSGTQLSVL.

This chain links TRBV5-1 with TRBJ2-5; 10 positions match TRBD2. The J segment lost 3 bases and the V segment lost 4 bases, leaving 9 bases of the junction unmatched. The CDR3 length is 16 residues. Germline CDR1 reads SGHRS; CDR2 reads YFSETQ. CDR3 loop: CASSLGPLAGEETQYF. The DNA for the CDR3 is TGCGCCAGCAGCCTAGGCCCGCTAGCGGGAGAAGAGACCCAGTACTTC.

This chain uses TRBV7-2 with TRBJ1-2; 7 bases agree with TRBD1. V lost 2 bases and J lost 4; bases outside the gene matches: 10. In germline, CDR1 is SGHTA, CDR2 FQGNSA. The CDR3 contains 16 residues. For the CDR3, the DNA is TGTGCCAGCAGCTTATTTGAGGGGGCGCGTGGCTATGGCTACACCTTC. This gives the protein CASSLFEGARGYGYTF.

This chain uses TRBV4-1 with TRBJ1-2, with a tentative D call TRBD1 (6 bases). The CDR3 has 15 residues. The germline V gene encodes CDR1 MGHRA and CDR2 YSYEKL. The V end lost 1 base, the J end lost 7 bases, and 16 bases lay between the germline ends. CDR3 DNA: TGCGCCAGCAGCCAAGGATACAGGGCCGTCCTTGGCTACACCTTC. Residues: CASSQGYRAVLGYTF.

The chain has TRBV4-3 and TRBJ1-3; D ambiguous. V was clipped by 1 base and J by 0 bases, with 4 bases between them. This CDR3 has 14 residues. In germline, CDR1 is LGHNA, CDR2 YSLEER. CDR3 protein: CASSQGHSGNTIYF. CDR3 nucleotide sequence: TGCGCCAGCAGCCAAGGACACTCTGGAAACACCATATATTTT.

V is TRBV5-1 and J is TRBJ1-1, with D hard to call. V lost 7 bases and J 1 base, leaving 17 bases between the germline ends. This CDR3 spans 15 amino acids. CDR1 and CDR2 (germline): SGHRS, YFSETQ. The CDR3 region is CASSGRVGPNTEAFF. The CDR3 coding sequence is TGCGCCAGCTCTGGGCGGGTTGGCCCGAACACTGAAGCTTTCTTT.

The V and J genes are TRBV28 and TRBJ1-3; D remains unclear. V was pared by 4 bases and J by 0 bases, with 7 bases between. There are 14 residues in the CDR3. Looked up from germline, CDR1 is MDHEN and CDR2 is SYDVKM. The CDR3 is CASSWESSGNTIYF. The CDR3 DNA is TGTGCCAGCAGTTGGGAGAGCTCTGGAAACACCATATATTTT.

The rearrangement uses TRBV7-2 and TRBJ2-5, with TRBD1 identical over 8 bases. The trim removed 5 bases at V and 5 bases at J, leaving 7 bases unmatched. The CDR3 runs 14 residues. Germline CDR1 SGHTA, CDR2 FQGNSA. CDR3 nucleotides: TGTGCCAGCAGCCAGGGGGCGATTTGGGAGACCCAGTACTTC. The encoded protein is CASSQGAIWETQYF.

This clone occurred a few times. The chain combines TRBV2 with TRBJ1-5; D is unclear. Looked up from germline, CDR1 is SNHLY and CDR2 is FYNNEI. The CDR3 runs to 13 residues. Trimming left V 0 bases short and J 4 bases short, with 4 bases between. The CDR3 sequence is CASSEALNQPQHF. CDR3 DNA sequence: TGTGCCAGCAGTGAAGCCCTTAATCAGCCCCAGCATTTT. The variable domain in full, with the rest retrieved from reference TRBV2 and TRBJ1-5, is EPEVTQTPSHQVTQMGQEVILRCVPISNHLYFYWYRQILGQKVEFLVSFYNNEISEKSEIFDDQFSVERPDGSNFTLKIRSTKLEDSAMYFCASSEALNQPQHFGDGTRLSIL.

The chain recombines TRBV5-4 with TRBJ2-6, with 10 bases fitting TRBD2. Germline V gene data show CDR1 as SGHNT and CDR2 as YYREEE (reference sequence). With 3 bases clipped from V and 2 bases from J, the junction kept 5 bases outside the gene matches. The CDR3 runs 17 residues. CDR3 loop: CASSSGLASPGANVLTF. In nucleotides, the CDR3 is TGTGCCAGCAGCTCGGGACTAGCGAGCCCTGGGGCCAACGTCCTGACTTTC.

V gene TRBV2 combines with J gene TRBJ1-6, with D maybe TRBD1 (5 bases). Per the germline V gene, CDR1 is SNHLY and CDR2 is FYNNEI. This CDR3 spans 15 amino acids. The V and J ends lost 6 bases and 5 bases respectively, with 14 bases between them. The CDR3 DNA is TGTGCCAGCAGACCGCAGGGTAACAATAATTCACCCCTCCACTTT. Residues: CASRPQGNNNSPLHF.

The DNA for the CDR3 is TGTGCCAGCAGCCGTAACGGGTTCTCTGGAAACACCATATATTTT. It encodes CASSRNGFSGNTIYF. The chain has TRBV6-6 and TRBJ1-3; D uncertain. The CDR3 sequence is 15 residues long. Trimming left V 6 bases short and J 0 bases short, with 12 bases between. Germline values: CDR1 MNHNY, CDR2 SVGAGI (reference sequence).

V is TRBV5-5 and J is TRBJ2-7, with 8 nucleotides matching TRBD1. The CDR3 runs 12 residues. Germline CDR1 reads SGHKS; CDR2 reads YYEKEE (reference sequence). CDR3 sequence (DNA): TGTGCCAGCAGCTTGGCCGGGGAACAGGGGGTTGTC. This sequence encodes CASSLAGEQGVV.

This sequence joins TRBV6-1 and TRBJ1-2; a weak D match, TRBD1 (5 bases). Germline V gene sequence: CDR1 MNHNS, CDR2 SASEGT. This CDR3 is built from 14 residues. V was shortened by 5 bases and J by 0 bases, with 10 bases between the two germline ends. The CDR3 sequence: CASSYSGANYGYTF. For the CDR3, the DNA is TGTGCCAGCAGTTATTCGGGGGCTAACTATGGCTACACCTTC.

In its sample, this clone was seen once. CDR3 protein: CASSPWDGGGRRGTQYF. CDR3 DNA: TGTGCCAGCAGCCCTTGGGACGGGGGAGGGAGACGTGGTACGCAGTATTTT. This chain links TRBV14 with TRBJ2-3; TRBD2 matches 7 bases. Germline values: CDR1 SGHDN, CDR2 FVKESK. V lost 4 bases, J lost 8 bases, and 18 bases stayed unmatched. The CDR3 extends over 17 amino acids.

The chain uses TRBV6-5 and TRBJ2-5, with TRBD2 matching over 7 bases. Germline values: CDR1 MNHEY, CDR2 SVGAGI. Trimming took 7 bases from V and 5 from J; bases not matched to a gene: 7. The CDR3 sequence is 13 residues long. CDR3 sequence: CASKRTSRETQYF. In DNA form, the CDR3 reads TGTGCCAGCAAAAGGACTAGTCGGGAGACCCAGTACTTC.

On this clone: This sample also contains other DNA sequences that code for the same CDR3. This sequence joins TRBV6-6 and TRBJ1-5; D is ambiguous. The CDR3 sequence is 14 residues long. The V gene lost 4 bases and the J gene lost 1 base, with 8 bases spanning the gap. Germline V gene sequence: CDR1 MNHNY, CDR2 SVGAGI (reference sequence). The DNA of the CDR3 is TGTGCCAGCAGTTTCCCGGGGAGCAATCAGCCCCAGCATTTT. This codes for CASSFPGSNQPQHF.

The V gene is TRBV28, the J gene TRBJ1-5; a weak D match, TRBD1 (5 bases). This CDR3 region has 15 residues. The germline V gene has CDR1 MDHEN and CDR2 SYDVKM. Trimming removed 8 bases from V and 4 bases from J, with 18 bases in between. The CDR3 DNA sequence: TGTGCCAGCCGTCAGGGAGGGCTATCAAATCAGCCCCAGCATTTT. This encodes CASRQGGLSNQPQHF. The full variable domain, with the rest looked up from reference TRBV28 and TRBJ1-5, is DVKVTQSSRYLVKRTGEKVFLECVQDMDHENMFWYRQDPGLGLRLIYFSYDVKMKEKGDIPEGYSVSREKKERFSLILESASTNQTSMYLCASRQGGLSNQPQHFGDGTRLSIL.

The chain couples TRBV27 to TRBJ2-5; a possible D gene is TRBD1 (5 bases). The CDR3 loop spans 17 amino acids. The V and J ends lost 1 base and 4 bases respectively, with 19 bases between them. Germline assignment: CDR1 MNHEY and CDR2 SMNVEV (reference sequence). This chain's CDR3 is CASSLWPIRTFGETQYF. The CDR3 nucleotides are TGTGCCAGCAGTTTATGGCCCATCAGGACATTCGGAGAGACCCAGTACTTC.

This chain joins TRBV19 and TRBJ2-1; 13 bases align to TRBD2. Germline V CDR1 and CDR2: LNHDA, SQIVND (reference sequence). The CDR3 sequence is 17 residues long. The junction had 1 base not matched to a gene; V was cut back by 2 bases and J by 0 bases. CDR3: CASSIWTSGSSYNEQFF. DNA for the CDR3: TGTGCCAGTAGTATATGGACTAGCGGGAGCTCCTACAATGAGCAGTTCTTC.

This rearrangement joins TRBV9 to TRBJ2-1; TRBD2 matches at 10 bases. The germline CDR1 and CDR2 sequences are SGDLS and YYNGEE. With 0 bases clipped from V and 3 bases from J, the junction kept 9 bases outside the gene matches. This CDR3 is built from 18 residues. The CDR3 bases are TGTGCCAGCAGCGTAGGGGTCAGCGGGAGGGAGTTCTACAATGAGCAGTTCTTC. This translates into CASSVGVSGREFYNEQFF.

The V and J genes are TRBV7-2 and TRBJ1-2; TRBD1 is a possible D gene (5 bases). V was cut by 1 base and J by 1 base, with 10 bases left in between. The CDR3 extends over 15 amino acids. Germline V gene data show CDR1 as SGHTA and CDR2 as FQGNSA. The CDR3, as DNA: TGTGCCAGCAGCTTAGAGATGGGGCTTAACTATGGCTACACCTTC. It translates to CASSLEMGLNYGYTF.

V usage is TRBV7-3 and J usage is TRBJ2-3, with D possibly matching TRBD2 (6 bases). The germline V gene has CDR1 SGHTA and CDR2 FQGTGA. V dropped 0 bases and J dropped 8 bases, with 15 bases sitting between them. There are 15 residues in the CDR3. CDR3 protein: CASSLTAHGGGTQYF. CDR3 coding DNA: TGTGCCAGCAGCTTAACGGCCCACGGGGGAGGTACGCAGTATTTT.

The chain links TRBV18 to TRBJ1-2; D is ambiguous. Between the trimmed V and J ends, which lost 0 bases and 0 bases, there was a span of 8 bases. Germline V lookup: CDR1 KGHSH, CDR2 LQKENI. The CDR3 has 15 residues. The CDR3 protein is CASSPPTAANYGYTF. In DNA, the CDR3 is TGTGCCAGCTCACCACCTACAGCGGCTAACTATGGCTACACCTTC.